The sequence of this T cell receptor (beta chain) was determined in a study of blood T cell repertoires in COVID-19. Whole-study context: Both acute and convalescent COVID-19 samples were obtained from the United States, Italy and Spain. Sources were T cells, B-cell-depleted T cells, or PBMCs; the material itself was cDNA or gDNA.

With V trimmed by 3 bases and J by 4 bases, 8 bases remained unmatched. CDR1 and CDR2 from the germline V gene are MNHEY and SVGAGI. This CDR3 has 16 residues. In the original processing: Estimation of nucleated cell counts was performed using reference gene primer amplification. Assay: immunoSEQ multiplex PCR; the TCRdb copy retains only in-frame clones and omits some. That table furnishes V, J and clone size, whereas the DNA furnished D and trimming. This sample has 100,000 or so clones, with roughly 92% found just once. This sequence joins TRBV6-5 and TRBJ2-1; 8 bases fit TRBD2. The sample comprised peripheral blood. The sequence was obtained from a man aged 65 to 85 with acute or convalescent COVID-19. Written as DNA, the CDR3 is TGTGCCAGCAGTTATTCGATAGCGGGACCTTACAATGAGCAGTTCTTC. It is translated as CASSYSIAGPYNEQFF.